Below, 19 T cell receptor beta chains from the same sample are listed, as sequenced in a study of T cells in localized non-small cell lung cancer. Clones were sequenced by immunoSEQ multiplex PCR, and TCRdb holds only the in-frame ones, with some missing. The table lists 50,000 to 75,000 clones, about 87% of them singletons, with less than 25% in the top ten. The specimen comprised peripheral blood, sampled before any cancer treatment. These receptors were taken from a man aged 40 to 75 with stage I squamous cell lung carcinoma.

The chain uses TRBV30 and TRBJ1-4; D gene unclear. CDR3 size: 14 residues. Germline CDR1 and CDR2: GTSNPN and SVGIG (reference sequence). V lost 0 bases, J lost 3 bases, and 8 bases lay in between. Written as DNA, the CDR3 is TGTGCCTGGAGTGTCGGCCAGGCTAATGAAAAACTGTTTTTT. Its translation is CAWSVGQANEKLFF.

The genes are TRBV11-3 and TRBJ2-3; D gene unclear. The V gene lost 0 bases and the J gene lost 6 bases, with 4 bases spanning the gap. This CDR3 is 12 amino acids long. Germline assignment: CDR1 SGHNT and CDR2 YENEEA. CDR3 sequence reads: CASSLEGDTQYF. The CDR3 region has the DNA TGTGCCAGCAGCTTAGAGGGGGATACGCAGTATTTT.

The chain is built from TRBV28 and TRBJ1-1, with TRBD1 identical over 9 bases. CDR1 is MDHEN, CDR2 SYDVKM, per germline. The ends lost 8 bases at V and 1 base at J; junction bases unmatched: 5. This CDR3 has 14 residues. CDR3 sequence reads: CASRWDRENTEAFF. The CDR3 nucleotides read TGTGCCAGCCGCTGGGACAGGGAGAACACTGAAGCTTTCTTT.

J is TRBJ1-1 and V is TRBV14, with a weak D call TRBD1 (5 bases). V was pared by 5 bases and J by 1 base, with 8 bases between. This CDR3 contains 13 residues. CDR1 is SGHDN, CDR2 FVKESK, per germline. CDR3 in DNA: TGTGCCAGCAGCGTAACAGGGAACACTGAAGCTTTCTTT. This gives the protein CASSVTGNTEAFF.

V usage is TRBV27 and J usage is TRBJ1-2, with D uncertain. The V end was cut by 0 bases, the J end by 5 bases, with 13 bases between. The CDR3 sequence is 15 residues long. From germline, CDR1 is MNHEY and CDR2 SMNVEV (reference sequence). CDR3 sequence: CASSLSPGGEYGYTF. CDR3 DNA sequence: TGTGCCAGCAGTTTATCGCCCGGAGGAGAATATGGCTACACCTTC.

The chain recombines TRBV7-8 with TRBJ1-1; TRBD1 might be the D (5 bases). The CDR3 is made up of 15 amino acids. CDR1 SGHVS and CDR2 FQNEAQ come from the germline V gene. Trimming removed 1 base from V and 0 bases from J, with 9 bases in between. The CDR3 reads CASSLVTEMNTEAFF. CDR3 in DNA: TGTGCCAGCAGCTTAGTGACAGAAATGAACACTGAAGCTTTCTTT.

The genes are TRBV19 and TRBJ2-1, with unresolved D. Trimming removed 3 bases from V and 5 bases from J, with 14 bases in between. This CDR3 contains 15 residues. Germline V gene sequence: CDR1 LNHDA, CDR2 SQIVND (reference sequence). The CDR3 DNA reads TGTGCCAGTAGTATTCGGCGAGGCGGAAACAATGAGCAGTTCTTC. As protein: CASSIRRGGNNEQFF.

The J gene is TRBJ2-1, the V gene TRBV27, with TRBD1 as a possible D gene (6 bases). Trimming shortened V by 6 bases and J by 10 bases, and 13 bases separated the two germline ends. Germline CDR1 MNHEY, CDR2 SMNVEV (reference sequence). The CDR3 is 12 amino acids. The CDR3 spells CASRPGAHEQFF. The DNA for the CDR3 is TGTGCCAGCAGACCAGGGGCGCACGAGCAGTTCTTC.

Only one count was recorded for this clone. The CDR3 bases are TGCGCCAGCAGTGCACAGAAGAACACTGAAGCTTTCTTT. Its protein product is CASSAQKNTEAFF. The chain combines TRBV10-2 with TRBJ1-1; D is ambiguous. The V end lost 4 bases, the J end lost 1 base, and 7 bases lay between the germline ends. The CDR3 is 13 residues long. Germline V CDR1 and CDR2: WSHSY, SAAADI.

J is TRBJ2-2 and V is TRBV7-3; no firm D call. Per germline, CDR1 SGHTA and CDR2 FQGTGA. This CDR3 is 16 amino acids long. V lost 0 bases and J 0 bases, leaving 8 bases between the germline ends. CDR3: CASSLTPEPNTGELFF. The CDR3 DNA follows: TGTGCCAGCAGCTTAACTCCAGAACCGAACACCGGGGAGCTGTTTTTT.

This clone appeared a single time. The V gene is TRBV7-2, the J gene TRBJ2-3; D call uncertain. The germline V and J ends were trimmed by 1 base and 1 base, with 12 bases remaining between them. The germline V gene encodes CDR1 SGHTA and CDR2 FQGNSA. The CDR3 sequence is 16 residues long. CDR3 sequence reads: CASSLVWLAGTDTQYF. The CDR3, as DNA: TGTGCCAGCAGCTTAGTTTGGTTGGCGGGCACAGATACGCAGTATTTT.

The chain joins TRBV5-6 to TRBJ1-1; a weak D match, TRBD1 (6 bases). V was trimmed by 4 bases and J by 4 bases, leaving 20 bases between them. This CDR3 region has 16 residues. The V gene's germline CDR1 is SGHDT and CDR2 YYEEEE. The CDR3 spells CASSANSGARGTEAFF. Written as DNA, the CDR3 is TGTGCCAGCAGCGCCAACTCAGGGGCGCGTGGCACTGAAGCTTTCTTT.

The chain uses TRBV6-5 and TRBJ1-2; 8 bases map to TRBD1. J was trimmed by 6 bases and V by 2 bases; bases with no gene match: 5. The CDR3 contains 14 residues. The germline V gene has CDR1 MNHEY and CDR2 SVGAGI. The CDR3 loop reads CASSYGDRGDGYTF. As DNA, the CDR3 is TGTGCCAGCAGTTACGGTGACAGGGGAGATGGCTACACCTTC.

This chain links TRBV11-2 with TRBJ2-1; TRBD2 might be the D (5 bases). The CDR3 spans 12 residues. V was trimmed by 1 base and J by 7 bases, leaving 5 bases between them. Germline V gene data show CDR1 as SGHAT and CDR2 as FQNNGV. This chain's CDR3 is CASSLAGNEQFF. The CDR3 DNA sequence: TGTGCCAGCAGCTTAGCGGGGAATGAGCAGTTCTTC.

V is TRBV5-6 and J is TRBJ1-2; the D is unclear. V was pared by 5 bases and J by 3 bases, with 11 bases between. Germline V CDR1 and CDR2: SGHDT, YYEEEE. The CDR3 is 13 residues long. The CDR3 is CASRSPGDYGYTF. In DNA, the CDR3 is TGTGCCAGCAGAAGTCCTGGGGACTATGGCTACACCTTC.

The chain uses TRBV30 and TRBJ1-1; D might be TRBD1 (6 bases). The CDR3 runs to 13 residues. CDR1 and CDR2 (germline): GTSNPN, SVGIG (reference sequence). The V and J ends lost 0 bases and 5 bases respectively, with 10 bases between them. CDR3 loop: CAWSVRGLTEAFF. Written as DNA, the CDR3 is TGTGCCTGGAGTGTACGGGGGCTAACTGAAGCTTTCTTT.

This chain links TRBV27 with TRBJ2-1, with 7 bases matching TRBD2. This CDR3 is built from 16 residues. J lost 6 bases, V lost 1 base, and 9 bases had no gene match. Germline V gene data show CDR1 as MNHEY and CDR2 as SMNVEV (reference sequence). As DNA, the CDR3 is TGTGCCAGCAGTTTATTATGGGGCGGGAGAGGCAATGAGCAGTTCTTC. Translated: CASSLLWGGRGNEQFF.

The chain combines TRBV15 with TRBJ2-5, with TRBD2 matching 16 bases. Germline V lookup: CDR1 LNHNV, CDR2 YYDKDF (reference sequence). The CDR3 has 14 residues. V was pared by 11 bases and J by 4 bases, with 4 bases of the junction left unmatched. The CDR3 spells CAAGTSGRGETQYF. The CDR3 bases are TGTGCCGCTGGGACTAGCGGGAGGGGAGAGACCCAGTACTTC.

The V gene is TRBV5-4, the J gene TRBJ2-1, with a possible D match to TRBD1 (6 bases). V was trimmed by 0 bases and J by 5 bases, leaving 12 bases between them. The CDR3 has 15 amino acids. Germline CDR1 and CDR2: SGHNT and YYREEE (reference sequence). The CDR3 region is CASSLGQDAHNEQFF. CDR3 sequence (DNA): TGTGCCAGCAGCTTGGGACAGGATGCCCACAATGAGCAGTTCTTC.